The 9 T cell receptor beta chains below were found in one sample sequenced in a study of read filtering for tumor transcriptome and immune sequencing. The library was built from about 400 ng RNA with molecular barcoded adaptors for alpha/delta and beta/gamma chains. TCRdb used MiXCR to reprocess the reads, holding one entry per CDR3 protein. The sample has 62,000 or so distinct CDR3 sequences, approximately 22% seen once. Input material: a population of CD138-negative cells sorted from bone marrow. The receptors derive from a donor aged 40 or over with multiple myeloma.

This clonotype occurred once. This sequence may be a read error, since a much larger clone differs from it by one base. The CDR3 does not end in the conserved phenylalanine or tryptophan, so this is likely a read error. For the CDR3, the DNA is TGTGCCAGCAGTTACGAGAGGGTTCCAGATACGCAGTATCTT. This codes for CASSYERVPDTQYL. The chain carries TRBV6-5 and TRBJ2-3; D perhaps matches TRBD2 (5 bases). Trimming removed 2 bases from V and 4 bases from J, with 10 bases in between. The CDR3 consists of 14 residues. Per germline, CDR1 MNHEY and CDR2 SVGAGI.

This clonotype was counted at least ten times. This sequence joins TRBV20-1 and TRBJ2-3; TRBD2 matches 10 bases. Looked up from germline, CDR1 is DFQATT and CDR2 is SNEGSKA (reference sequence). Unmatched junction bases numbered 4, after V lost 4 bases and J lost 3 bases. The length of the CDR3 is 14 residues. The CDR3: CSAISSGGTDTQYF. In DNA, the CDR3 is TGCAGTGCTATTTCTAGCGGGGGAACAGATACGCAGTATTTT.

Worth noting for this clonotype: One end of the junction does not line up with germline, which may come from a read error. The chain carries TRBV28 and TRBJ2-2; possibly TRBD2 for D (5 bases). The CDR3 totals 14 residues. Looked up from germline, CDR1 is MDHEN and CDR2 is SYDVKM. CDR3 coding DNA: TGTGCCAGCAGTCTATCCCAGCTCACCGGGGAGTTGTTTTTT. Translation gives CASSLSQLTGELFF.

This clonotype was observed at least ten times. The chain has TRBV20-1 and TRBJ2-4; D is uncertain. With 6 bases removed from V and 3 bases from J, the gap between germline ends came to 12 bases. The germline V gene encodes CDR1 DFQATT and CDR2 SNEGSKA (reference sequence). This CDR3 spans 13 amino acids. This chain's CDR3 is CSAPEGGKNIQYF. The DNA of the CDR3 is TGCAGTGCCCCGGAAGGTGGCAAAAACATTCAGTACTTC.

This clonotype was seen a handful of times. The CDR3, as DNA: TGCAGTGCTAGTCTTGCTGCGGGAGGCGAGCAGTACTTC. Protein sequence: CSASLAAGGEQYF. The gene calls are TRBV20-1 and TRBJ2-7; TRBD2 aligns across 8 bases. The CDR3 covers 13 residues. V gave up 3 bases and J gave up 6 bases; unmatched junction bases: 7. Per the germline V gene, CDR1 is DFQATT and CDR2 is SNEGSKA (reference sequence).

This clonotype was counted a few times. This chain connects TRBV20-1 to TRBJ1-2; maybe TRBD1 (6 bases). The V gene's germline CDR1 is DFQATT and CDR2 SNEGSKA (reference sequence). V lost 5 bases to trimming and J lost 0 bases, with 16 bases between them. The CDR3 loop spans 15 amino acids. DNA for the CDR3: TGCAGTGCTGTGGATCCGGGGGCCTCTAACTATGGCTACACCTTC. Encoded protein: CSAVDPGASNYGYTF.

This clonotype showed up just a few times. This chain joins TRBV5-1 and TRBJ1-3; possible D gene TRBD1, 6 bases. CDR3 length: 16 amino acids. Germline V gene sequence: CDR1 SGHRS, CDR2 YFSETQ. V was clipped by 3 bases and J by 0 bases, with 13 bases between them. CDR3 loop: CASSYGQPSSGNTIYF. The CDR3 region has the DNA TGCGCCAGCAGCTACGGACAGCCGAGCTCTGGAAACACCATATATTTT.

This clonotype was counted at least ten times. The V call is TRBV7-3, the J call TRBJ2-2, with 10 bases identical to TRBD2. CDR3 length equals 17 residues. The germline V gene encodes CDR1 SGHTA and CDR2 FQGTGA. The ends lost 5 bases at V and 6 bases at J; junction bases unmatched: 12. CDR3 coding DNA: TGTGCCAGCAGCAAAGGGGTAGCGGGAGGCGTCCCCGGGGAGCTGTTTTTT. Its translation is CASSKGVAGGVPGELFF.

V usage is TRBV7-8 and J usage is TRBJ2-2; D unclear. The CDR3 length is 13 residues. Germline values: CDR1 SGHVS, CDR2 FQNEAQ. Between the trimmed V and J ends, which lost 1 base and 7 bases, there was a span of 7 bases. The DNA for the CDR3 is TGTGCCAGCAGCTTAGTAAGGGACGGGGAGCTGTTTTTT. Protein product: CASSLVRDGELFF.